This record looks at one TCR beta chain sequence and its context. The data were produced by immunoSEQ multiplex PCR, yet TCRdb's version contains in-frame clones alone and is incomplete. The data contain roughly 120,000 clones, approximately 79% of them singletons. V shed 0 bases and J shed 2 bases, with 11 bases lying between them. The CDR3 has 15 residues. Germline CDR1 reads SGHRS; CDR2 reads YFSETQ. This sample is part of a study of blood T cell repertoires in COVID-19. Sequenced sample: peripheral blood. The sequence was collected from a man over 45 with acute or convalescent COVID-19. The gene calls are TRBV5-1 and TRBJ1-2; D remains unclear. The CDR3 nucleotides read TGCGCCAGCAGCTTGGGCGCTACGGGAAACTATGGCTACACCTTC. Protein product: CASSLGATGNYGYTF.